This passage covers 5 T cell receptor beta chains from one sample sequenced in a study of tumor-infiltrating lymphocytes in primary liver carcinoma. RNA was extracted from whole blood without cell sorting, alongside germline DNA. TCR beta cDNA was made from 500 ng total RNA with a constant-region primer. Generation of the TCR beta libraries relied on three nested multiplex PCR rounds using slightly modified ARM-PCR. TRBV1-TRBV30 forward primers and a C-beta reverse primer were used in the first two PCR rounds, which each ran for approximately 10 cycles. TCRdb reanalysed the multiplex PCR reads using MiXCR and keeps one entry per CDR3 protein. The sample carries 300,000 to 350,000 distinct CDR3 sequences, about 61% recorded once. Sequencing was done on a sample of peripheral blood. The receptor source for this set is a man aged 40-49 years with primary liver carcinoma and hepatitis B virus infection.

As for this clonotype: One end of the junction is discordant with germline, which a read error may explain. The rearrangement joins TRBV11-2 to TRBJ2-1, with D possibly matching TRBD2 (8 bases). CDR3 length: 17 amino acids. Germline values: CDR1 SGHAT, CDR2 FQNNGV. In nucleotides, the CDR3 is TGTGCCAGCAATTCCCAGGGGGGACTAGGTTCCTACAATAAGCAGTTCTTC. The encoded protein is CASNSQGGLGSYNKQFF.

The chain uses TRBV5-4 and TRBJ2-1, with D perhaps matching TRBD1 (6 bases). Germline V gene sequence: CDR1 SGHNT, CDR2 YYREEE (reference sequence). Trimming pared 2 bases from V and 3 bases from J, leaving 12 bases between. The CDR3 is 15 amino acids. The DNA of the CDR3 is TGTGCCAGCAGCTTAGAGGACAGAGTCTACAATGAGCAGTTCTTC. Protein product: CASSLEDRVYNEQFF.

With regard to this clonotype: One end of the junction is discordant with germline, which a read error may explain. This CDR3 is CTSRAGPLPAGYTF. The CDR3 nucleotides read TGTACCAGCAGAGCTGGCCCGTTGCCTGCGGGCTACACCTTC. This chain links TRBV11-2 with TRBJ1-2; D uncertain. CDR1 and CDR2 from the germline V gene are SGHAT and FQNNGV. CDR3 length: 14 amino acids.

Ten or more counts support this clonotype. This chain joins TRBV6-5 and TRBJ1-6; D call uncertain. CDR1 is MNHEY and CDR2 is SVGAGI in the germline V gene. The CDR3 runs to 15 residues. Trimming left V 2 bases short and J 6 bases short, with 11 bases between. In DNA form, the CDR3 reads TGTGCCAGCAGTTACGGCCGGAACAGTAATTCACCCCTCCACTTT. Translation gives CASSYGRNSNSPLHF.

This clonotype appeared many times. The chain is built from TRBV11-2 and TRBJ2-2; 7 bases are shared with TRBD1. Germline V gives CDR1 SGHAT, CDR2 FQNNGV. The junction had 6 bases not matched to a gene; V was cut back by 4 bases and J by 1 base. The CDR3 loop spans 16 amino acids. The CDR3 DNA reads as TGTGCCAGCAGCTCCACAGGGGTGGTGAACACCGGGGAGCTGTTTTTT. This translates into CASSSTGVVNTGELFF.